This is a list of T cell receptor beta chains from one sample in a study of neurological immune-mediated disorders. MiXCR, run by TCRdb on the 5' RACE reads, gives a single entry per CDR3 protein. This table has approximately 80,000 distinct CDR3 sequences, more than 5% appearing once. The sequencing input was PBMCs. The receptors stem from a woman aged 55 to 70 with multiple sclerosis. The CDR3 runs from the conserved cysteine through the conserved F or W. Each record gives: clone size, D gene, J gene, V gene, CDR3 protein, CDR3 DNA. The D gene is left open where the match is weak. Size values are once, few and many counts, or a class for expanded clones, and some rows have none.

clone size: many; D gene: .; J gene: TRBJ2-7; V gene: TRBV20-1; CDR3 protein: CSARAGLYEQYF; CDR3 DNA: TGCAGTGCTAGAGCTGGCCTGTACGAGCAGTACTTC
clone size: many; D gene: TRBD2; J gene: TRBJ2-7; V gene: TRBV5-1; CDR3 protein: CASSSGLAGGLQYF; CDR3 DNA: TGCGCCAGCAGCTCGGGACTAGCGGGTGGATTGCAGTACTTC
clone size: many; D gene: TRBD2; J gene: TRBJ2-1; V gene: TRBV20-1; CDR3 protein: CSASGVAGFSYNEQFF; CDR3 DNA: TGCAGTGCTAGTGGAGTAGCGGGATTCTCCTACAATGAGCAGTTCTTC
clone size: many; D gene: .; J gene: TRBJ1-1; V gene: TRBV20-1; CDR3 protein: CSARLQGVMNTEAFF; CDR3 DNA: TGCAGTGCTAGACTTCAAGGGGTAATGAACACTGAAGCTTTCTTT
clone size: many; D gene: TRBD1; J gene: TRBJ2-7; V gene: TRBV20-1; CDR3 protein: CSASRDRAGSYEQYF; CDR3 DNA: TGCAGTGCTTCTCGGGACAGGGCTGGATCCTACGAGCAGTACTTC
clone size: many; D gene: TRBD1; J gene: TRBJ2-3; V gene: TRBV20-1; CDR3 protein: CSARDSDRGLDTQYF; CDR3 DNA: TGCAGTGCTAGAGATTCGGACAGGGGGCTAGATACGCAGTATTTT
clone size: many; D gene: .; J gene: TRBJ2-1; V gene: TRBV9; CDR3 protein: CASSEQVISYNEQFF; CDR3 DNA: TGTGCCAGCAGCGAACAGGTAATTTCCTACAATGAGCAGTTCTTC
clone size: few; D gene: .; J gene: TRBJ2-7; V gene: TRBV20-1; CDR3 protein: CSARNRRESAYEQYF; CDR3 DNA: TGCAGTGCTAGAAATCGCAGGGAGAGCGCCTACGAGCAGTACTTC
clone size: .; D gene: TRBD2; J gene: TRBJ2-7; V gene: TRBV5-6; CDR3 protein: CASRPGLAGVAYSYEQYF; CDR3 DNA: TGTGCCAGTAGACCGGGACTAGCGGGGGTGGCGTACTCCTACGAGCAGTACTTC
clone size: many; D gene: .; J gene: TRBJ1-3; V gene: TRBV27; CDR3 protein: CASSTGISFSGNTIYF; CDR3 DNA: TGTGCCAGCAGCACCGGGATTTCCTTCTCTGGAAACACCATATATTTT
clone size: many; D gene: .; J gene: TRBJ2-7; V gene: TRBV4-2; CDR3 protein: CASSQDLPRAGISYEQYF; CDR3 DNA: TGTGCCAGCAGCCAAGATTTACCCCGGGCAGGGATTTCCTACGAGCAGTACTTC
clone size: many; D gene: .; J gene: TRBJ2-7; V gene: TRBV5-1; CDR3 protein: CASSLGPWAGSSYEQYF; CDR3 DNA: TGCGCCAGCAGCTTGGGGCCGTGGGCGGGGAGCTCCTACGAGCAGTACTTC
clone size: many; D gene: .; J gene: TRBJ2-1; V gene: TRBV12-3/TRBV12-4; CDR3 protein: CASSLLGTEQFF; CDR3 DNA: TGTGCCAGCAGTTTGTTGGGGACCGAGCAGTTCTTC
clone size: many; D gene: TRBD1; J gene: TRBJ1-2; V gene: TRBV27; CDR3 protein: CASSFGTGQNGYTF; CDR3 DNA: TGTGCCAGCAGTTTCGGGACAGGGCAAAATGGCTACACCTTC
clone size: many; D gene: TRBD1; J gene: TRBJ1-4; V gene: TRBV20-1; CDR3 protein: CSAPLGGTGQSEKLFF; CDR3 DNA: TGCAGTGCTCCACTGGGGGGGACAGGGCAAAGCGAAAAACTGTTTTTT
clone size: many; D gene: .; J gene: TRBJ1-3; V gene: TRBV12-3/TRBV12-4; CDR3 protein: CASSSPGSNSGNTIYF; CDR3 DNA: TGTGCCAGCAGCAGTCCGGGCTCAAACTCTGGAAACACCATATATTTT
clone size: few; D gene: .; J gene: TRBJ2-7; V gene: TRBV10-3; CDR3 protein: CAISESGQRYGQYF; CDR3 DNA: TGTGCCATCAGTGAGTCGGGGCAGAGGTACGGGCAGTACTTC
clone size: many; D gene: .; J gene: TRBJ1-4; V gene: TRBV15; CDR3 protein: CATSRETGTSTNEKLFF; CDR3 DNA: TGTGCCACCAGCAGAGAAACAGGGACTTCAACTAATGAAAAACTGTTTTTT
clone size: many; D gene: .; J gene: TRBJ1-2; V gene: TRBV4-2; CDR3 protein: CASSQQKTVQGRTYGYTF; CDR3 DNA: TGTGCCAGCAGCCAACAGAAGACGGTGCAGGGGCGGACCTATGGCTACACCTTC
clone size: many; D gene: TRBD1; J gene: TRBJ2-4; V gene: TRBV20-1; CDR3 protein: CSASRGPGNIQYF; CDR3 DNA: TGCAGTGCATCAAGGGGGCCGGGAAACATTCAGTACTTC
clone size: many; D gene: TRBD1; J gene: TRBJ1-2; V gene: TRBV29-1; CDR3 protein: CSVGDRVESYTF; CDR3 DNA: TGCAGCGTCGGGGACAGGGTCGAGAGTTACACCTTC
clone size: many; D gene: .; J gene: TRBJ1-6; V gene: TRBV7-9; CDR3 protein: CASSKQGGGNSPLHF; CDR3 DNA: TGTGCCAGCAGCAAACAAGGGGGTGGGAATTCACCCCTCCACTTT
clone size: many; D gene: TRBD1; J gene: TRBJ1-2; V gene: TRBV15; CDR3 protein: CATSGRTGTGYTF; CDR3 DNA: TGTGCCACCAGCGGCAGGACAGGGACTGGCTACACCTTC
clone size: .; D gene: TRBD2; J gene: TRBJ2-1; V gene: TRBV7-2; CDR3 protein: CASSLLAGRNEQFF; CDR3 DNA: TGTGCCAGCAGCTTACTAGCGGGGCGGAATGAGCAGTTCTTC
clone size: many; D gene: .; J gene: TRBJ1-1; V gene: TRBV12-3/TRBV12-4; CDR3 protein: CASSYGSTEAFF; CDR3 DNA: TGTGCCAGCAGTTACGGGAGTACTGAAGCTTTCTTT
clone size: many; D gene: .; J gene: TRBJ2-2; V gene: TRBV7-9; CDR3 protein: CASSPRWGGVTTAGELFF; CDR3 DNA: TGTGCCAGCAGCCCCCGCTGGGGGGGCGTGACGACCGCCGGGGAGCTGTTTTTT
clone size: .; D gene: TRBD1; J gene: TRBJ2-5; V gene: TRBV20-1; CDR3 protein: CSARDFRQGGETQYF; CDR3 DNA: TGCAGTGCTAGAGATTTTCGACAGGGTGGGGAGACCCAGTACTTC
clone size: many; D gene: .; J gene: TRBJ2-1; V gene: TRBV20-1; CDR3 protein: CSARDDRLYNEQFF; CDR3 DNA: TGCAGTGCTAGAGATGACCGACTCTACAATGAGCAGTTCTTC
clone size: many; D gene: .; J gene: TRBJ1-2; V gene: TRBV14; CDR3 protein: CASSHAVTGVGHGYTF; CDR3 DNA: TGTGCCAGCAGCCATGCAGTAACCGGGGTCGGGCATGGCTACACCTTC
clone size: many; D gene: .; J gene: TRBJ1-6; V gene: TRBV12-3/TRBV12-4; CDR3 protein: CASSSSSAGSNSPLHF; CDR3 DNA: TGTGCCAGCAGTTCTTCCTCGGCGGGGAGTAATTCACCCCTCCACTTT
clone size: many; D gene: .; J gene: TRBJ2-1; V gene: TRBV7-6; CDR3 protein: CASGGGTYNEQFF; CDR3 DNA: TGTGCCAGCGGAGGGGGCACCTACAATGAGCAGTTCTTC
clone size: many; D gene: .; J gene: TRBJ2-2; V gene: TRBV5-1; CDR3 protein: CASSLGGEVPGELFF; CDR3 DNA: TGCGCCAGCAGCTTGGGAGGGGAGGTTCCCGGGGAGCTGTTTTTT
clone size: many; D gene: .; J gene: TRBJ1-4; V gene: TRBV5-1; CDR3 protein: CASSPQPPNEKLFF; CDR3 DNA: TGCGCCAGCAGCCCACAGCCACCTAATGAAAAACTGTTTTTT
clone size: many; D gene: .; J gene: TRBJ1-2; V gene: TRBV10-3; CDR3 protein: CAISQAVNYGYTF; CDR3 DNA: TGTGCCATCAGTCAGGCAGTTAACTATGGCTACACCTTC
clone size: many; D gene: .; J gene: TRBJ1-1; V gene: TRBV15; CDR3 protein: CATSREGNTEAFF; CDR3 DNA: TGTGCCACCAGCAGAGAGGGGAACACTGAAGCTTTCTTT
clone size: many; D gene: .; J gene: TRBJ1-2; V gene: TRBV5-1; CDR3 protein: CASSLWGTNYGYTF; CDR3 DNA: TGCGCCAGCAGCTTGTGGGGGACTAACTATGGCTACACCTTC
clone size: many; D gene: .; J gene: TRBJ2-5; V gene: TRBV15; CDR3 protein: CATSTGSAETQYF; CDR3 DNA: TGTGCCACCAGCACGGGTTCAGCGGAGACCCAGTACTTC
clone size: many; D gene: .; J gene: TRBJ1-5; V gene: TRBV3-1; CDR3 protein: CASSQGQNGNQPQHF; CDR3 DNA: TGTGCCAGCAGCCAAGGACAGAACGGCAATCAGCCCCAGCATTTT
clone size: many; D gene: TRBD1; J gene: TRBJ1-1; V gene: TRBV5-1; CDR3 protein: CASTLDRRGTEAFF; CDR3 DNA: TGCGCCAGCACCCTGGACAGGAGGGGGACTGAAGCTTTCTTT
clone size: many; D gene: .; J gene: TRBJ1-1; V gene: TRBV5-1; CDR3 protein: CASSLVGGLNTEAFF; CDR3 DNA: TGCGCCAGCAGCTTGGTAGGGGGACTGAACACTGAAGCTTTCTTT
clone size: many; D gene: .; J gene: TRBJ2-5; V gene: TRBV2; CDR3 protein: CASLTGIETQYF; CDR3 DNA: TGTGCCAGCCTAACAGGGATAGAGACCCAGTACTTC
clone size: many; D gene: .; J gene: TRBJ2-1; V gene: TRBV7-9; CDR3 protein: CASSLPASTRNEQFF; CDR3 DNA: TGTGCCAGCAGCTTACCGGCTAGTACCCGCAATGAGCAGTTCTTC
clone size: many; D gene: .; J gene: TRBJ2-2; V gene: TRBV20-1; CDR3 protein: CSAPGHQANTGELFF; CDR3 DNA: TGCAGTGCTCCTGGACACCAAGCGAACACCGGGGAGCTGTTTTTT
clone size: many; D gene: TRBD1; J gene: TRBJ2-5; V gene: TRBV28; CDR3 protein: CASSIGRTGVGF; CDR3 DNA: TGTGCCAGCAGCATAGGTCGGACAGGGGTGGGCTTC
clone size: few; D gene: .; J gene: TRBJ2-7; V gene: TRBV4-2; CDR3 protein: CASSQEGAGGVYEQYF; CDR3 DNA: TGTGCCAGCAGCCAAGAAGGTGCAGGGGGGGTATACGAGCAGTACTTC
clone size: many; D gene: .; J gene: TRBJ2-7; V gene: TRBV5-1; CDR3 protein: CASSLEWQVSYEQYF; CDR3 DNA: TGCGCCAGCAGCTTGGAGTGGCAGGTATCCTACGAGCAGTACTTC
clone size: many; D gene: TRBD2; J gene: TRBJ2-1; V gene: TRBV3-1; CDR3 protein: CASTPGGGADEQFF; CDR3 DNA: TGTGCCAGCACCCCGGGAGGGGGGGCTGATGAGCAGTTCTTC
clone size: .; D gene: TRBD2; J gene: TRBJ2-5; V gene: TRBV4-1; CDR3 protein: CASSQDLVGGEETQYF; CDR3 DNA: TGCGCCAGCAGCCAAGATCTGGTCGGGGGGGAAGAGACCCAGTACTTC
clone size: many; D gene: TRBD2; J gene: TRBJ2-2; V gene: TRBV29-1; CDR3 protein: CSVSTSGGANTGELFF; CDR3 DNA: TGCAGCGTATCCACTAGCGGGGGGGCGAACACCGGGGAGCTGTTTTTT
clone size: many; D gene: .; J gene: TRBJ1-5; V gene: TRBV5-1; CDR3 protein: CASSSTSAGNQPQHF; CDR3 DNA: TGCGCCAGCAGCTCCACAAGTGCCGGCAATCAGCCCCAGCATTTT
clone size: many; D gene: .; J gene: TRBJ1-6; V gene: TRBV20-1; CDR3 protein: CSALGADRNSPLHF; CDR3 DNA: TGCAGTGCTTTGGGGGCGGACCGCAATTCACCCCTCCACTTT
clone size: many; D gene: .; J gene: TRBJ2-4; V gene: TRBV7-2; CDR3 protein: CASSPTGANIQYF; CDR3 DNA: TGTGCCAGCAGCCCAACGGGGGCAAACATTCAGTACTTC
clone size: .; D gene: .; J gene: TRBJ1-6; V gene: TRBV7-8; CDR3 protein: CASSLFGQGYNSPLHF; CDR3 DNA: TGTGCCAGCAGCTTATTCGGCCAGGGATATAATTCACCCCTCCACTTT
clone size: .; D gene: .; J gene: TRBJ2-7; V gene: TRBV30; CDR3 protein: CAWSVPQFPPGEQYF; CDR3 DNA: TGTGCCTGGAGTGTACCTCAGTTTCCCCCGGGGGAGCAGTACTTC
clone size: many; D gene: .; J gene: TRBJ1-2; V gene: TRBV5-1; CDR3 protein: CASGSPRANYGYTF; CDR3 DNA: TGCGCCAGTGGGTCGCCGAGAGCTAACTATGGCTACACCTTC